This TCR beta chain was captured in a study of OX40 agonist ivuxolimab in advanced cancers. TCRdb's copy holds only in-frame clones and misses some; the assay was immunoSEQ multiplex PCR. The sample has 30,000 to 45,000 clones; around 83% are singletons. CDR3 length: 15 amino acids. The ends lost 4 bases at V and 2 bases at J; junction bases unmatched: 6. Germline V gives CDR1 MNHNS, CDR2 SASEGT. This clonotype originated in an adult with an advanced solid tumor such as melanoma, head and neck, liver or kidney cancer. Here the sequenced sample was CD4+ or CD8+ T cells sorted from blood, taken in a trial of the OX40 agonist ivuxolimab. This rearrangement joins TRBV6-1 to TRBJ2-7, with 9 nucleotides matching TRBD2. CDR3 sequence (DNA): TGTGCCAGCAGTGCTACTAGCGGGTATCCCTACGAGCAGTACTTC. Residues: CASSATSGYPYEQYF.